Sequencing of this T cell receptor beta chain was carried out in a study of cytomegalovirus exposure and HLA in healthy donors. On the study more broadly: A subsequent analysis reported that the 120 or so validation repertoires were produced on the same platform that had also been used for the 666 first-cohort repertoires.

Study-wide results and caveats: Most TCR sequences were uncommon, yet certain public TCRs appeared in many donors. In the 120 or so validation repertoires, under 95% of cluster scores exceeded 0, per a later analysis.

V was shortened by 8 bases and J by 5 bases, with 18 bases between the two germline ends. CDR1 is MNHNS, CDR2 SASEGT, per germline. This CDR3 is built from 14 residues. As to this clone: Its matching antigen is unknown.

TCRdb keeps only in-frame clones here, not all; method: immunoSEQ multiplex PCR. The sample has 150,000 to 200,000 clones, around 82% seen once. Sequencing was carried out using PBMCs. V and J are TRBV6-1 and TRBJ1-1; a weak D match, TRBD1 (6 bases). The origin of this receptor is a woman aged 18 to 35 in good health and CMV-seropositive. The CDR3: CASGSSGGITEAFF. The CDR3 region has the DNA TGTGCCAGCGGCTCATCGGGGGGCATAACTGAAGCTTTCTTT.